The sequence of this TCR beta chain was determined in a study of CD8 T cells in ankylosing spondylitis. Points from the study as a whole: Ankylosing spondylitis blood appeared to carry a characteristic TCR beta motif of several highly homologous variants. Previous work reported some of these motif variants in the synovial fluid and blood of reactive arthritis. Reported data indicate significant enrichment of disease-linked clones within matched ankylosing spondylitis synovial fluid.

Details on this clonotype: The antigen is undetermined.

Germline values: CDR1 SGHRS, CDR2 YFSETQ. The CDR3 consists of 14 residues. V shed 0 bases and J 9 bases; nucleotides not matched to a gene: 3. Generation of TCR beta libraries employed quantitative 5'-RACE incorporating molecular barcodes. Each CDR3 protein is one row after TCRdb ran MiXCR on the 5' RACE reads. The data show 750,000 to 850,000 distinct CDR3 sequences, with 10% to 15% seen just once and 0.51% held by the top ten. The chain has TRBV5-1 and TRBJ2-1; 10 nucleotides match TRBD2. Sequenced: blood, either unsorted or a sorted T cell fraction (not recorded which). This clonotype was obtained from a male donor with ankylosing spondylitis. The CDR3 DNA reads as TGCGCCAGCAGCTTGGCTCTAGCGGGAGCTGAGCAGTTCTTC. Translating it yields CASSLALAGAEQFF.